This TCR beta chain was sequenced during a study of shared T cell receptors in the human thymus. The repertoire was sequenced with immunoSEQ multiplex PCR; TCRdb's copy has only in-frame clones and lacks some. The table includes roughly 500,000 clones, 70% to 80% detected once. This clone has a handful of counts. CDR3 length equals 15 residues. With 3 bases clipped from V and 15 bases from J, the junction kept 14 bases outside the gene matches. Per germline, CDR1 MNHEY and CDR2 SMNVEV (reference sequence). This sample also belongs to another study, concerning human thymus T cells. In that study: Resections from corrective heart surgery supplied the thymus tissue. Thymic repertoires from unrelated individuals overlapped highly, related research reported.

The source material was thymocytes. The V call is TRBV27, the J call TRBJ2-1; 10 bases map to TRBD2. This receptor was obtained from a boy younger than two with a congenital heart defect. The CDR3 sequence is CASSFQSSGRALLFF. The DNA of the CDR3 is TGTGCCAGCAGTTTCCAATCTAGCGGGAGAGCCCTTCTGTTCTTC.